This is a list of T cell receptor beta chains from one sample in a study of T-cell memory formation after mild COVID-19. Using its own MiXCR run on the 5' RACE reads, TCRdb lists one record per CDR3 protein. The sample comprises about 430,000 distinct CDR3 sequences, roughly 18% of which are singletons, and around a fifth rests with the top ten. Material: PBMCs or a T cell subset sorted from them (not recorded which). The receptor source for this set is a man between 18 and 35 years old who had mild COVID-19 (a few samples of this study predate the infection). Cell type and time point are not known. Each CDR3 is given with its conserved first and last residue. The D gene is left open where the match is weak. Clone size, where shown, is once, few, many, or a class for clones that have expanded.

V,J,D,size,DNA,CDR3
TRBV5-1,TRBJ2-3,-,few,TGCGCCAGCAGCTTGGTTTTCAGTTCTAGCACAGATACGCAGTATTTT,CASSLVFSSSTDTQYF
TRBV27,TRBJ2-7,-,many,TGTGCCACCCGGAAAGAGGGCCACTCCTACGAGCAGTACTTC,CATRKEGHSYEQYF
TRBV28,TRBJ1-1,-,-,TGTGCCAGCAGTTTTGGGTCGTTCCCTGAAGCTTTCTTT,CASSFGSFPEAFF
TRBV15,TRBJ2-5,-,few,TGTGCCACCAGCGCCCCCACTCCTAGCTACCAAGAGACCCAGTACTTC,CATSAPTPSYQETQYF
TRBV28,TRBJ2-5,TRBD1,many,TGTGCCAGCAGACGGAAGACAGGGGGCTCGGGTCAAGAGACCCAGTACTTC,CASRRKTGGSGQETQYF
TRBV19,TRBJ1-4,-,-,TGTGCCAGTAGTCGAGAGGGACCACGGGATGAAAAACTGTTTTTT,CASSREGPRDEKLFF
TRBV13,TRBJ2-1,-,few,TGTGCCAGCAGCTTAGGGGGGCTCCTTTATGAGCAGTTCTTC,CASSLGGLLYEQFF
TRBV2,TRBJ1-2,-,-,TGTGCCAGCAGTGGGGGGTGGCCTGCGACTAACTATGGCTACACCTTC,CASSGGWPATNYGYTF
TRBV20-1,TRBJ2-6,TRBD1,-,TGCAGTGCTACCGGGACAGGATCTGGGGCCAACGTCCTGACTTTC,CSATGTGSGANVLTF
TRBV9,TRBJ2-3,-,few,TGTGCCAGCAGCGTAGAGGGAAGGGTCGATACGCAGTATTTT,CASSVEGRVDTQYF
TRBV10-3,TRBJ1-4,TRBD1,many,TGTGCCATCAGCACCCGACCGGGACAGGGGATAGAAAAACTGTTTTTT,CAISTRPGQGIEKLFF
TRBV28,TRBJ1-6,-,few,TGTGCCAGCAGTCCGTACGGGGCCAGGTTCCACTTT,CASSPYGARFHF